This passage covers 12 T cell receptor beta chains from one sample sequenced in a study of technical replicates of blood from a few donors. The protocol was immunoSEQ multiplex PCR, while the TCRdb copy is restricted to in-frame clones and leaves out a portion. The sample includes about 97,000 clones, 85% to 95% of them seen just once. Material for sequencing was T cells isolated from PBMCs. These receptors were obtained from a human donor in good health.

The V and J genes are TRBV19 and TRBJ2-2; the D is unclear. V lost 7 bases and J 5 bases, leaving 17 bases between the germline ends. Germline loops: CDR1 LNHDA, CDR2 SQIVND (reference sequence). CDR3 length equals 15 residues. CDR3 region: CASTSEPFLTGELFF. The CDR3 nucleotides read TGTGCCAGTACTTCTGAGCCCTTCCTAACCGGGGAGCTGTTTTTT.

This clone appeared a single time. CDR3: CASSFGHYYEQYF. The CDR3 nucleotides are TGTGCCAGCAGTTTTGGACATTACTACGAGCAGTACTTC. The chain couples TRBV27 to TRBJ2-7, with D possibly being TRBD1 (5 bases). Germline V gene data show CDR1 as MNHEY and CDR2 as SMNVEV (reference sequence). V was pared by 3 bases and J by 3 bases, with 9 bases between. The length of the CDR3 is 13 residues.

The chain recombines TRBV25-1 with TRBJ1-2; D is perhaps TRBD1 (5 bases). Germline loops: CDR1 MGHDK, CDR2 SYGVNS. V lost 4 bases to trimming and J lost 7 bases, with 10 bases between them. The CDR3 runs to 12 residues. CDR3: CASSAYQGGYTF. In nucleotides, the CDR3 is TGTGCCAGCAGTGCTTATCAGGGTGGCTACACCTTC.

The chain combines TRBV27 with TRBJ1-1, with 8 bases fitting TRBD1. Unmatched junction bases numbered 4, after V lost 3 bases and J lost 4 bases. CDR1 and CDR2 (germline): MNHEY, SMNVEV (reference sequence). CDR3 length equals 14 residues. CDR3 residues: CASSFTGGGTEAFF. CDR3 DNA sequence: TGTGCCAGCAGTTTCACAGGGGGAGGCACTGAAGCTTTCTTT.

CDR3 DNA sequence: TGCGCCAGCAGCCAAGATCTCAGGAGCTACACCTTC. It encodes CASSQDLRSYTF. V is TRBV4-1 and J is TRBJ1-2; D is uncertain. CDR1 and CDR2 (germline): MGHRA, YSYEKL. Trimming removed 0 bases at V and 9 bases at J, with 8 bases between. The CDR3 covers 12 residues.

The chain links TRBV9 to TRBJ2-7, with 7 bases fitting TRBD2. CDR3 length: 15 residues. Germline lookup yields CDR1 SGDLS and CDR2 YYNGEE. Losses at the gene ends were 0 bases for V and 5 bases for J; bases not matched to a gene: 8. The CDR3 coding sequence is TGTGCCAGCAGCGTAGCGGGTCGGGAGGACAACGAGCAGTACTTC. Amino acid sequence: CASSVAGREDNEQYF.

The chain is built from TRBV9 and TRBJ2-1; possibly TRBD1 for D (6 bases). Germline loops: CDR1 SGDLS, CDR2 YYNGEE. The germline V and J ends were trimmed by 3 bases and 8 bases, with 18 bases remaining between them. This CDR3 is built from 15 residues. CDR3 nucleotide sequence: TGTGCCAGCAGCGAGTGGTCAGGGGCTAGGGATGAGCAGTTCTTC. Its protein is CASSEWSGARDEQFF.

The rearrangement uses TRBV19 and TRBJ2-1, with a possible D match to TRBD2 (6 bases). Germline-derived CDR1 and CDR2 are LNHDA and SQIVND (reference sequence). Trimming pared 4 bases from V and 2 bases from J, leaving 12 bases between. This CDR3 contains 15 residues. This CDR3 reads CASSTWRDPYNEQFF. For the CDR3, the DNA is TGTGCCAGTAGTACCTGGAGGGACCCCTACAATGAGCAGTTCTTC.

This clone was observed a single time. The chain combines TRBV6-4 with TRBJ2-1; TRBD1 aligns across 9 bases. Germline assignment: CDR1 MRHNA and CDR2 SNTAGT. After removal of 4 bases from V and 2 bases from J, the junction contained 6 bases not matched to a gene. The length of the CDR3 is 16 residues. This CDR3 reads CASSVGTGSAYNEQFF. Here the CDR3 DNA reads TGTGCCAGCAGTGTGGGGACAGGGTCGGCCTACAATGAGCAGTTCTTC.

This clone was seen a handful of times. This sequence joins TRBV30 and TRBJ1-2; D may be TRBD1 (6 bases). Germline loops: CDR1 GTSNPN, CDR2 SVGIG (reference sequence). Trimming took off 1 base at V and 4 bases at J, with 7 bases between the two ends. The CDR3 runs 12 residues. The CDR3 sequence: CAWSGTVYGYTF. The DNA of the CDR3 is TGTGCCTGGAGTGGGACAGTCTATGGCTACACCTTC.

Written as DNA, the CDR3 is TGTGCCAGCAGCTTGGCCCGGACTGCTGGGGCCAACGTCCTGACTTTC. Encoded protein: CASSLARTAGANVLTF. The rearrangement uses TRBV5-4 and TRBJ2-6, with D possibly being TRBD2 (5 bases). The V and J ends lost 0 bases and 2 bases respectively, with 9 bases between them. The CDR3 spans 16 residues. Germline CDR1 and CDR2: SGHNT and YYREEE (reference sequence).

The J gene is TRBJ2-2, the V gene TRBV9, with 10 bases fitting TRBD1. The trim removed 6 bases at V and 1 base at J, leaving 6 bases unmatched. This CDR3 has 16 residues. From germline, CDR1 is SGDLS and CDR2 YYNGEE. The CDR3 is CASTGTGAWNTGELFF. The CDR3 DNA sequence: TGTGCCAGCACGGGGACAGGGGCTTGGAACACCGGGGAGCTGTTTTTT.